Listed here are 20 T cell receptor beta chains from one sample, sequenced in a study of post-analysis software for immune sequencing data. Study-wide results and caveats: Included in a set of 5 or 6 TRBV segments more frequent in patients than controls were TRBV5-6, TRBV5-1 and TRBV20-1.

Libraries were made from TCR beta cDNA, and they carried unique molecular identifiers. TCRdb reanalysed the PCR reads using MiXCR and keeps one entry per CDR3 protein. The sample holds about 540,000 distinct CDR3 sequences, under 40% seen once. No cognate antigen is known for these TCRs. Sequenced: blood. Receptors originate from a girl younger than 18 with multiple sclerosis.

This rearrangement joins TRBV5-1 to TRBJ1-1, with D unclear. Per the germline V gene, CDR1 is SGHRS and CDR2 is YFSETQ. This CDR3 has 13 residues. The V end was cut by 0 bases, the J end by 1 base, with 4 bases between. CDR3 in amino acids: CASSLVRNTEAFF. For the CDR3, the DNA is TGCGCCAGCAGCTTGGTTAGGAACACTGAAGCTTTCTTT.

This clonotype has a handful of counts. This rearrangement joins TRBV15 to TRBJ2-7; D perhaps matches TRBD1 (6 bases). Trimming removed 0 bases at V and 3 bases at J, with 15 bases between. The germline V gene encodes CDR1 LNHNV and CDR2 YYDKDF (reference sequence). The CDR3 extends over 16 amino acids. CDR3 loop: CATSRDLWGLDYEQYF. DNA of the CDR3: TGTGCCACCAGCAGAGATCTTTGGGGGCTGGACTACGAGCAGTACTTC.

This clonotype was found a few times. The chain is built from TRBV7-2 and TRBJ2-7, with D unclear. Trimming took 0 bases from V and 0 from J, leaving 9 bases between them. Per the germline V gene, CDR1 is SGHTA and CDR2 is FQGNSA. CDR3 length: 15 residues. The CDR3 here is CASSLAVDASYEQYF. The CDR3 DNA reads as TGTGCCAGCAGCTTAGCCGTGGACGCCTCCTACGAGCAGTACTTC.

The table lists this clonotype with many counts. The chain carries TRBV2 and TRBJ2-5; D remains ambiguous. V lost 2 bases and J 4 bases, leaving 2 bases between the germline ends. CDR3 size: 11 residues. Looked up from germline, CDR1 is SNHLY and CDR2 is FYNNEI. The CDR3 region has the DNA TGTGCCAGCAGTGAATTAGAGACCCAGTACTTC. It yields the protein CASSELETQYF.

V is TRBV25-1 and J is TRBJ1-2; D perhaps matches TRBD1 (6 bases). This CDR3 spans 12 amino acids. Trimming shortened V by 8 bases and J by 4 bases, and 11 bases separated the two germline ends. Germline assignment: CDR1 MGHDK and CDR2 SYGVNS. The CDR3 DNA sequence: TGTGCCAGCTTGACAGGTGCCTATGGCTACACCTTC. Residues: CASLTGAYGYTF.

This chain connects TRBV10-3 to TRBJ1-6, with 7 positions matching TRBD1. The CDR3 runs to 17 residues. The V and J ends lost 5 bases and 7 bases, in that order; junction bases with no gene match: 14. Germline lookup yields CDR1 ENHRY and CDR2 SYGVKD. As DNA, the CDR3 is TGTGCCATCAGTAGTACCCTCGGGGACAGAACAAATTCACCCCTCCACTTT. This sequence encodes CAISSTLGDRTNSPLHF.

The chain combines TRBV5-1 with TRBJ2-5, with 7 bases lining up with TRBD1. The V gene's germline CDR1 is SGHRS and CDR2 YFSETQ. The length of the CDR3 is 15 residues. V lost 4 bases and J lost 2; bases outside the gene matches: 8. Written as DNA, the CDR3 is TGCGCCAGCAGCGCCATTACAGGGGCACAAGAGACCCAGTACTTC. This gives the protein CASSAITGAQETQYF.

The chain carries TRBV4-1 and TRBJ2-2; D possibly uses TRBD1 or TRBD2 (6 bases each). There are 14 residues in the CDR3. V dropped 0 bases and J dropped 6 bases, with 8 bases sitting between them. Germline-derived CDR1 and CDR2 are MGHRA and YSYEKL. The CDR3 here is CASSQDGGPGELFF. CDR3 in DNA: TGCGCCAGCAGCCAAGATGGGGGGCCCGGGGAGCTGTTTTTT.

The gene calls are TRBV4-1 and TRBJ1-1, with D tentatively TRBD1 (6 bases). CDR1 and CDR2 from the germline V gene are MGHRA and YSYEKL. The germline V and J ends were trimmed by 1 base and 5 bases, with 11 bases remaining between them. CDR3 length: 14 residues. DNA for the CDR3: TGCGCCAGCAGCCAAGGGGGGGCAGGGACTGAAGCTTTCTTT. Translated: CASSQGGAGTEAFF.

The rearrangement links TRBV5-1 to TRBJ2-1; TRBD2 matches at 10 bases. This CDR3 has 16 residues. The trim removed 7 bases at V and 6 bases at J, leaving 13 bases unmatched. Germline CDR1 SGHRS, CDR2 YFSETQ. CDR3 DNA sequence: TGCGCCAGCGTGCCACACCTAGCGGGGGCCCCCAATGAGCAGTTCTTC. As protein: CASVPHLAGAPNEQFF.

This chain connects TRBV28 to TRBJ2-7, with 7 bases aligning to TRBD1. The J call is doubtful: the DNA matches TRBJ2-5 better. Germline V gene sequence: CDR1 MDHEN, CDR2 SYDVKM. The CDR3 sequence is 14 residues long. The CDR3 DNA reads as TGTGCCAGCAGTGCAGCCGGGACAGAAGAGACCCAGTACTTC. It translates to CASSAAGTEETQYF.

The J gene is TRBJ1-2, the V gene TRBV20-1; unclear D gene. V shed 1 base and J shed 4 bases, with 16 bases lying between them. Germline V gives CDR1 DFQATT, CDR2 SNEGSKA (reference sequence). The CDR3 length is 15 residues. The CDR3 DNA reads as TGCAGTGCTAGAGGAAGCGGCAGCCAATCCTATGGCTACACCTTC. This encodes CSARGSGSQSYGYTF.

This chain connects TRBV4-1 to TRBJ2-1; no clear D gene. From germline, CDR1 is MGHRA and CDR2 YSYEKL. The CDR3 covers 15 residues. V lost 2 bases to trimming and J lost 6 bases, with 14 bases between them. The CDR3 DNA reads TGCGCCAGCAGCCAACATGGTTTTGCTGTCAATGAGCAGTTCTTC. Protein product: CASSQHGFAVNEQFF.

The chain couples TRBV20-1 to TRBJ2-7; possible D gene TRBD2, 8 bases. The V end was cut by 2 bases, the J end by 0 bases, with 14 bases between. CDR1 DFQATT and CDR2 SNEGSKA come from the germline V gene (reference sequence). The CDR3 contains 15 residues. For the CDR3, the DNA is TGCAGTGCTAGATTAGCGGGGACAGCCTCCTACGAGCAGTACTTC. Amino acids: CSARLAGTASYEQYF.

The chain carries TRBV2 and TRBJ2-4, with 9 positions matching TRBD1. Germline V gives CDR1 SNHLY, CDR2 FYNNEI. There are 14 residues in the CDR3. The junction had 11 bases not matched to a gene; V was cut back by 9 bases and J by 8 bases. CDR3 residues: CASTGDRVSDIQYF. The CDR3, as DNA: TGTGCCAGTACCGGGGACAGGGTGTCGGACATTCAGTACTTC. Together with reference TRBV2 and TRBJ2-4, the CDR3 gives the full variable domain: EPEVTQTPSHQVTQMGQEVILRCVPISNHLYFYWYRQILGQKVEFLVSFYNNEISEKSEIFDDQFSVERPDGSNFTLKIRSTKLEDSAMYFCASTGDRVSDIQYFGAGTRLSVL.

This clonotype was detected a few times. The J gene is TRBJ2-3, the V gene TRBV4-1; unclear D gene. Germline CDR1 and CDR2: MGHRA and YSYEKL. V lost 7 bases to trimming and J lost 3 bases, with 17 bases between them. The CDR3 extends over 15 amino acids. The CDR3 here is CASKKSPSRTDTQYF. The CDR3 DNA reads TGCGCCAGCAAAAAATCGCCTTCTAGGACAGATACGCAGTATTTT.

This clonotype was counted a few times. V gene TRBV4-1 combines with J gene TRBJ1-6, with D possibly TRBD1 on 5 matching bases. The CDR3 is 13 residues long. Per the germline V gene, CDR1 is MGHRA and CDR2 is YSYEKL. Trimming cost V 4 bases and J 7 bases, with 8 bases left between them. The CDR3 sequence: CASSRQLNSPLHF. The CDR3 DNA reads TGCGCCAGCAGCCGACAGCTAAATTCACCCCTCCACTTT.

The rearrangement links TRBV24-1 to TRBJ2-3, with 7 bases fitting TRBD1. The CDR3 spans 15 residues. Trimming cost V 5 bases and J 0 bases; bases outside gene matches: 4. CDR1 and CDR2 from the germline V gene are KGHDR and SFDVKD. The CDR3 DNA reads as TGTGCCACCAGTGTGCCGGGACAGAGCACAGATACGCAGTATTTT. Its protein is CATSVPGQSTDTQYF.

The J gene is TRBJ2-7, the V gene TRBV27; D ambiguous. Trimming stripped 3 bases from V and 1 base from J, with 10 bases between. The CDR3 covers 14 residues. Germline CDR1 is MNHEY and CDR2 is SMNVEV (reference sequence). The CDR3 bases are TGTGCCAGCAGTTTTGTCGCAGATTCCTACGAGCAGTACTTC. Translation: CASSFVADSYEQYF.

A remark on this clonotype: At one end, the junction sequence differs from germline, possibly due to a read error. The chain recombines TRBV12-3 or TRBV12-4 with TRBJ2-5; D might be TRBD2 (5 bases). The CDR3 loop spans 13 amino acids. DNA of the CDR3: TGTGCCAGCAGCCAATGGGGAAGGGAGACCCTGTACTTC. It translates to CASSQWGRETLYF.